Sequencing of this T cell receptor beta chain was carried out in a study of CD8 T cells in Susac syndrome. CD8+ and CD4+ T cells from blood underwent TCR beta sequencing, which was carried out in a high-throughput format. Age- and sex-matched healthy donors served as the control group. Negative isolation was used for CD8+ and CD4+ T cells, and FACS enrichment was applied to TEMRA cells. RNA in amounts of roughly 0.5 to 1 ug was reverse transcribed with random hexamers. Amplification of TCR beta CDR3 was carried out by immunoSEQ multiplex PCR, which covered 54 Vbeta and 13 Jbeta segments. In TCRdb, the immunoSEQ multiplex PCR reads were re-called with MiXCR into one record per CDR3 protein. The data show roughly 200,000 distinct CDR3 sequences, 85% to 95% seen once. The germline V gene has CDR1 SGHAT and CDR2 FQNNGV. Trimming removed 5 bases from V and 0 bases from J, with 17 bases in between. The CDR3 runs to 17 residues.

This chain connects TRBV11-2 to TRBJ2-4; D unresolved. This sequence originates from a human donor in good health. Sequencing was performed on CD4+ T cells from PBMCs. In DNA form, the CDR3 reads TGTGCCAGCAGCCCCTCGACTGACTTTCTAGCCAAAAACATTCAGTACTTC. Residues: CASSPSTDFLAKNIQYF.